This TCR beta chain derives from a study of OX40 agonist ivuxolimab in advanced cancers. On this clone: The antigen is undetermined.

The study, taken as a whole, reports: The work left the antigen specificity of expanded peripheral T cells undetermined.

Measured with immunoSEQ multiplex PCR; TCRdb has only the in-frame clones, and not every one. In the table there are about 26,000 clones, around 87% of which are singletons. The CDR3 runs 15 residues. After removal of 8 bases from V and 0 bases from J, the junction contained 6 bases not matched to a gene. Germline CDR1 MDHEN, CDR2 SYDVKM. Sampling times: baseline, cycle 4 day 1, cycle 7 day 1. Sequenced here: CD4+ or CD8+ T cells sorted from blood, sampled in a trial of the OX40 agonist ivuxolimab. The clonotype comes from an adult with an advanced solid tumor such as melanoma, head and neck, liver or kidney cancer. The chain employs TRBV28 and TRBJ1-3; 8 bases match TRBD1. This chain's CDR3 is CASRDRTSSGNTIYF. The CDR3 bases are TGTGCCAGCCGGGACAGGACCAGCTCTGGAAACACCATATATTTT.